The entry below gives a single TCR beta chain sequence along with its context. This specimen belongs to a study of blood T cell repertoires in COVID-19. About the study: Sources were T cells, B-cell-depleted T cells, or PBMCs; the material itself was cDNA or gDNA.

In the source study's methods: Amplification of reference gene primers was used by the study to estimate nucleated cell counts. Repertoires were generated with immunoSEQ multiplex PCR, while TCRdb's copy carries only in-frame clones and drops some. Clone size and V and J calls were adopted from that table, with D and trimming inferred from the DNA. Seen here are roughly 150,000 clones, around 90% observed once, and the top ten hold 2.5% to 3%. Germline V lookup: CDR1 KGHSH, CDR2 LQKENI. After removal of 6 bases from V and 2 bases from J, the junction contained 7 bases not matched to a gene. The length of the CDR3 is 15 residues.

The sample consisted of peripheral blood. The gene calls are TRBV18 and TRBJ2-1; 7 bases are shared with TRBD1. The sequence was collected from a woman of 80 years or more with COVID-19, enrolled during active disease. The CDR3 DNA follows: TGTGCCAGCTCCCCCAACAGGGGTCCCTACAATGAGCAGTTCTTC. It encodes CASSPNRGPYNEQFF.